Given below is one TCR beta chain in context. This table comes from immunoSEQ multiplex PCR, and its TCRdb copy is limited to in-frame clones, with some not included. The data hold about 410,000 clones, with around nine tenths observed a single time. The sample belongs to a study of blood T cell repertoires in COVID-19. Study information: Nucleic acid was either cDNA or gDNA, and it came from T cells, B-cell-depleted T cells, or PBMCs.

Trimming left V 6 bases short and J 1 base short, with 13 bases between. CDR3 size: 15 residues. CDR1 is MNHNY, CDR2 SVGAGI, per germline (reference sequence). Sequenced material: peripheral blood. The chain uses TRBV6-6 and TRBJ2-1; a possible D gene is TRBD2 (6 bases). The receptor was isolated from a woman aged 40 to 55 with COVID-19, enrolled during active disease. This CDR3 reads CASRRLEVSYNEQFF. The CDR3 DNA sequence: TGTGCCAGCAGAAGACTAGAGGTGTCCTACAATGAGCAGTTCTTC.